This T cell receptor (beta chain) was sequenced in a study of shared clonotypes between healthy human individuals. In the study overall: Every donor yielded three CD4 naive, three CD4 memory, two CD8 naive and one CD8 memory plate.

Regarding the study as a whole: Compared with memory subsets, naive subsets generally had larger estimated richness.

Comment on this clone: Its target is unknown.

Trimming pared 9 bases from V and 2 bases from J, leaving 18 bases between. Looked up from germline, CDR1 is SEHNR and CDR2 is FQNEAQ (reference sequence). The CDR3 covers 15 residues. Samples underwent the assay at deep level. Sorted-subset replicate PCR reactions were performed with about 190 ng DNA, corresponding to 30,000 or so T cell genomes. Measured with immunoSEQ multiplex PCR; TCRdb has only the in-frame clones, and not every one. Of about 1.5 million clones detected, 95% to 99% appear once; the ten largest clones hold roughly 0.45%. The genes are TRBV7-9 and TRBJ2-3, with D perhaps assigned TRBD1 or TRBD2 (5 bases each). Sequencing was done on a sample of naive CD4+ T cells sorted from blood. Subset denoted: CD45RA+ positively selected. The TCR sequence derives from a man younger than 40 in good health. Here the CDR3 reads CARGDLKGSTDTQYF. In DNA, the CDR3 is TGTGCCAGGGGGGACCTCAAGGGTTCCACAGATACGCAGTATTTT.